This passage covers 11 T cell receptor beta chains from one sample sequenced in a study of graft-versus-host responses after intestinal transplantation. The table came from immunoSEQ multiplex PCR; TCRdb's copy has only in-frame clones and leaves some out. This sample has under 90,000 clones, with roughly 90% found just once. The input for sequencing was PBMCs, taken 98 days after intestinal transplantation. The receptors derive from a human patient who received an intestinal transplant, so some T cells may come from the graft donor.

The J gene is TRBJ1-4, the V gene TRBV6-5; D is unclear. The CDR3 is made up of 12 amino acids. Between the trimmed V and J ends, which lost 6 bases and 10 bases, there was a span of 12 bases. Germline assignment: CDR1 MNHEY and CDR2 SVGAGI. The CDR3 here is CASSREVVKLFF. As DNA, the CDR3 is TGTGCCAGCAGCCGCGAAGTAGTAAAACTGTTTTTT.

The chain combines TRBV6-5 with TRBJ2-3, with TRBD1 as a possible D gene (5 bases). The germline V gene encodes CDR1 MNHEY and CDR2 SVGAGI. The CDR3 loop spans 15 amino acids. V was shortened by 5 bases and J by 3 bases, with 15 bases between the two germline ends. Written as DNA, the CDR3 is TGTGCCAGCAGTCTAGGGGCAGGGTTGACAGATACGCAGTATTTT. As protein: CASSLGAGLTDTQYF.

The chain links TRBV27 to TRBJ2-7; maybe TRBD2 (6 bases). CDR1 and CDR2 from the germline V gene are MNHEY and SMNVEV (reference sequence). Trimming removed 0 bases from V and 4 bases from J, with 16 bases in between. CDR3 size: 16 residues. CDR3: CASSLSVGGGFYEQYF. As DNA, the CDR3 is TGTGCCAGCAGTTTATCGGTCGGAGGAGGGTTTTACGAGCAGTACTTC.

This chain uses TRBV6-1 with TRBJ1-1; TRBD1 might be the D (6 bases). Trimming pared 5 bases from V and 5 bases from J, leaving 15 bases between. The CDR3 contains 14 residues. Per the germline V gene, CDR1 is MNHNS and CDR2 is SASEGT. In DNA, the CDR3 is TGTGCCAGCAGTTTTAGTAGGGGGATGACTGAAGCTTTCTTT. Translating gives CASSFSRGMTEAFF.

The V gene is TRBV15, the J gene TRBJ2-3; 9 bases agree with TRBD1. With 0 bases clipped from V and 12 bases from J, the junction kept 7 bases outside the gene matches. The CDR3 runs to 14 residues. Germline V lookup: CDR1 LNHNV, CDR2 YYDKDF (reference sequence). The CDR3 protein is CATSRDLGQGPQYF. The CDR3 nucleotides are TGTGCCACCAGCAGAGATCTGGGACAGGGTCCTCAGTATTTT.

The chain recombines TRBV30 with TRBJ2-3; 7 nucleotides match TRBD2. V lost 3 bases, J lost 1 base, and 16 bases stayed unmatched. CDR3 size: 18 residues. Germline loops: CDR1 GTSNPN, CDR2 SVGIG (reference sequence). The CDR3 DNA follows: TGTGCCTGGAGGCCGCTTACCGGGAGGCCCCCAGGCACAGATACGCAGTATTTT. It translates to CAWRPLTGRPPGTDTQYF.

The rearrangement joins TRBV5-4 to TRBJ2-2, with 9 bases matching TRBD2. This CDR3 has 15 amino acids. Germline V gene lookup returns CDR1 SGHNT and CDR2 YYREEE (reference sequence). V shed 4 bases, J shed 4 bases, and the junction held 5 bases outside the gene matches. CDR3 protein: CASSGRGGTTGELFF. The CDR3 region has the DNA TGTGCCAGCAGCGGGCGGGGGGGCACCACCGGGGAGCTGTTTTTT.

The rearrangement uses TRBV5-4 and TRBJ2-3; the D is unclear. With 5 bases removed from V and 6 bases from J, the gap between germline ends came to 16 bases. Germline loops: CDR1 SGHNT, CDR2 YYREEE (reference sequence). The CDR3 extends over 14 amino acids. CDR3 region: CASRRLAVKDTQYF. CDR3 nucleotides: TGTGCCAGCAGAAGACTGGCGGTAAAGGATACGCAGTATTTT.

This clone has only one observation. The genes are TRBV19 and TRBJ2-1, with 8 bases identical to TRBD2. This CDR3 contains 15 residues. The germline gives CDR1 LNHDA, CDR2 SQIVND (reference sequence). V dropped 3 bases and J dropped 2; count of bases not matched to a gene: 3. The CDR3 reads CASSIRREAYNEQFF. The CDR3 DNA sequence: TGTGCCAGTAGTATTAGGCGGGAGGCCTACAATGAGCAGTTCTTC.

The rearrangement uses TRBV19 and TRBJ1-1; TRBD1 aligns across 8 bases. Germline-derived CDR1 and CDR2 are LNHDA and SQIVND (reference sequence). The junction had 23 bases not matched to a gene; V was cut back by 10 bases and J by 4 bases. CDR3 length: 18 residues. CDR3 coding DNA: TGTGCCACTACCCTGGTAGGACAGGGACGAGGAATGGGCACTGAAGCTTTCTTT. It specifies CATTLVGQGRGMGTEAFF.

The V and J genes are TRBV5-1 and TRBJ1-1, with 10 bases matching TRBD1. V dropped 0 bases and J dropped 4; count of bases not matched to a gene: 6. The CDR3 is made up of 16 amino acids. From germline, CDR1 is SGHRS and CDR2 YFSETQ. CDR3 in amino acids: CASSLVAGQGGTEAFF. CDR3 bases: TGCGCCAGCAGCTTGGTTGCCGGACAGGGGGGCACTGAAGCTTTCTTT.